The present T cell receptor (beta chain) was sequenced within a study of OX40 agonist ivuxolimab in advanced cancers. Study as a whole: Having had anti-PD-1, anti-PD-L1 or anti-CTLA-4 therapy before was allowed, and around 39% had some.

Trimming removed 0 bases at V and 1 base at J, with 7 bases between. The germline CDR1 and CDR2 sequences are WNHNN and SYGVQD (reference sequence). The CDR3 is 15 amino acids. Assay: immunoSEQ multiplex PCR; the TCRdb copy retains only in-frame clones and omits some. The data show 45,000 or so clones, about 89% seen once. The J gene is TRBJ2-1, the V gene TRBV10-1, with no clear D. This clonotype was sampled from an adult with an advanced solid tumor such as melanoma, head and neck, liver or kidney cancer. The material sequenced was CD4+ or CD8+ T cells sorted from blood, taken in a trial of the OX40 agonist ivuxolimab. The CDR3 DNA is TGCGCCAGCAGTGAGTCTCCCGCTTCCTACAATGAGCAGTTCTTC. Translating gives CASSESPASYNEQFF.